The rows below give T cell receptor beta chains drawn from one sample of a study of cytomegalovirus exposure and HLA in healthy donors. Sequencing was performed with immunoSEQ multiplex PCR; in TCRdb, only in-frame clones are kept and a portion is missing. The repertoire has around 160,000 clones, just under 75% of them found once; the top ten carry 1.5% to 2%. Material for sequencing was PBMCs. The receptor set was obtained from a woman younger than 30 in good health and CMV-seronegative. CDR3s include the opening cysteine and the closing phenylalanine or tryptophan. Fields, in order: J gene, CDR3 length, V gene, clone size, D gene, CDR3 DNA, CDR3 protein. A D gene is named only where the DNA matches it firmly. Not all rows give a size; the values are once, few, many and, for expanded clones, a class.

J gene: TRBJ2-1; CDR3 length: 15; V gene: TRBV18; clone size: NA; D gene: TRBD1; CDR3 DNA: TGTGCCAGCTCACCGGTACAGGGGAGCTACAATGAGCAGTTCTTC; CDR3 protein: CASSPVQGSYNEQFF
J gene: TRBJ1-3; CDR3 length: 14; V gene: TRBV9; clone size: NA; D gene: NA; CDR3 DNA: TGTGCCAGCAGCGTAGAGCAGGGGGGAAACACCATATATTTT; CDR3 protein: CASSVEQGGNTIYF
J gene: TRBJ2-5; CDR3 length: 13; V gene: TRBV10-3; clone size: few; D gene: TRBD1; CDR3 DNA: TGTGCCATCAGAGACAGGGCCCAAGAGACCCAGTACTTC; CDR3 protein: CAIRDRAQETQYF
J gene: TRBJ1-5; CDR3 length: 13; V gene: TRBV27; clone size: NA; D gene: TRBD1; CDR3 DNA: TGTGCCAGCAGCCCGACAGGGAAGCAGCCCCAGCATTTT; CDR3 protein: CASSPTGKQPQHF
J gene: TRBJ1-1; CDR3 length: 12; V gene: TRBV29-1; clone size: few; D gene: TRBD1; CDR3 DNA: TGCAGCGTTGTACAGGGGAGCACTGAAGCTTTCTTT; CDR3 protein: CSVVQGSTEAFF
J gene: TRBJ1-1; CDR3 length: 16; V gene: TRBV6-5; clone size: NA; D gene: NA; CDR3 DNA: TGTGCCAGCAGTTATTTCGGAGATTCTATGAACACTGAAGCTTTCTTT; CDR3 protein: CASSYFGDSMNTEAFF
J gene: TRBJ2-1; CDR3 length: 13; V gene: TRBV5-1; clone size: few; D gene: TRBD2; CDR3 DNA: TGCGCCAGCAGCTTGACCGGGGGGACCGAGCAGTTCTTC; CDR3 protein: CASSLTGGTEQFF
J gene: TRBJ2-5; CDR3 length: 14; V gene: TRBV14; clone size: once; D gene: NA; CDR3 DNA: TGTGCCAGCAGCCACTGGAGGGGCACAGAGACCCAGTACTTC; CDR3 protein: CASSHWRGTETQYF
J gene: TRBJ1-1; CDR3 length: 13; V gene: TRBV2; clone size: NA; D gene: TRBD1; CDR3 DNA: TGTGCCAGCGGTGGACAGGGGGGAACTGAAGCTTTCTTT; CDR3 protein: CASGGQGGTEAFF
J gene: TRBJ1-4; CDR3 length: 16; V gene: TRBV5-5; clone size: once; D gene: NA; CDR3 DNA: TGTGCCAGCAGCTATCGGGGGGCCGGGGATGGTGAAAAACTGTTTTTT; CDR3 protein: CASSYRGAGDGEKLFF
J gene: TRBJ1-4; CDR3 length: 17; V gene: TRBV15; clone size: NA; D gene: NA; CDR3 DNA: TGTGCCACCAGCAGAGATCGAGGTACAAGCCGGAATGAAAAACTGTTTTTT; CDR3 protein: CATSRDRGTSRNEKLFF
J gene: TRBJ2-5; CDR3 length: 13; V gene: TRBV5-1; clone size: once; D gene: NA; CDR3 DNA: TGCGCCAGCAGCTTCCCGTCGCAAGAGACCCAGTACTTC; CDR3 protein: CASSFPSQETQYF
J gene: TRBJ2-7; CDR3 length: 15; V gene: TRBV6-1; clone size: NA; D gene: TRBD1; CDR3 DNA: TGTGCCAGCAGCGACATAGGGGGCATCGAGTACGAGCAGTACTTC; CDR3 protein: CASSDIGGIEYEQYF
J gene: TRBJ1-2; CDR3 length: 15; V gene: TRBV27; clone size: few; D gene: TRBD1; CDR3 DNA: TGTGCCAGCAGAATGACGGGACAGGCTAACTATGGCTACACCTTC; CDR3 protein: CASRMTGQANYGYTF
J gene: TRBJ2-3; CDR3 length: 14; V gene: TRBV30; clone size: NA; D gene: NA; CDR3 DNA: TGTGCCTGGAACCCCGACGGGTACACAGATACGCAGTATTTT; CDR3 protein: CAWNPDGYTDTQYF
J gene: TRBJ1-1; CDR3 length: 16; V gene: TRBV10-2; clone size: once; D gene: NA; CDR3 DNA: TGCGCCAGCAGTGAGTCCCTACAGGGAAGGAACACTGAAGCTTTCTTT; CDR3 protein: CASSESLQGRNTEAFF
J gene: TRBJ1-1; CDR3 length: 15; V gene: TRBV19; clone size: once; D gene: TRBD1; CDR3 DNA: TGTGCCAGTAGTAGGAGGGACAGGCTGAACACTGAAGCTTTCTTT; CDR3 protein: CASSRRDRLNTEAFF